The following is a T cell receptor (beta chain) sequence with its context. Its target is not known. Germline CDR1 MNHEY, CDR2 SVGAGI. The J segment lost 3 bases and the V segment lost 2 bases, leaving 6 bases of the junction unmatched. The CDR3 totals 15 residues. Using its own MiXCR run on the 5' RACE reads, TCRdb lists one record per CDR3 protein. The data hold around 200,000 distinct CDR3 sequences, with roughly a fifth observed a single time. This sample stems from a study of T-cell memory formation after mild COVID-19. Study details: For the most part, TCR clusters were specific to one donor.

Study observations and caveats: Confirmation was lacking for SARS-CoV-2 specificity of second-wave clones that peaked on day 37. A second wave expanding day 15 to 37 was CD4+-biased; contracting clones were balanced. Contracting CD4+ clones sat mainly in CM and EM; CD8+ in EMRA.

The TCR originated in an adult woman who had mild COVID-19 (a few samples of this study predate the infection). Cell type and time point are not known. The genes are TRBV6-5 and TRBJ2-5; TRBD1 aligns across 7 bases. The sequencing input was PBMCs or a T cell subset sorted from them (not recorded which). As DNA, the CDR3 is TGTGCCAGCAGTTACGCCGGGACAGCGAAAGAGACCCAGTACTTC. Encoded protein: CASSYAGTAKETQYF.